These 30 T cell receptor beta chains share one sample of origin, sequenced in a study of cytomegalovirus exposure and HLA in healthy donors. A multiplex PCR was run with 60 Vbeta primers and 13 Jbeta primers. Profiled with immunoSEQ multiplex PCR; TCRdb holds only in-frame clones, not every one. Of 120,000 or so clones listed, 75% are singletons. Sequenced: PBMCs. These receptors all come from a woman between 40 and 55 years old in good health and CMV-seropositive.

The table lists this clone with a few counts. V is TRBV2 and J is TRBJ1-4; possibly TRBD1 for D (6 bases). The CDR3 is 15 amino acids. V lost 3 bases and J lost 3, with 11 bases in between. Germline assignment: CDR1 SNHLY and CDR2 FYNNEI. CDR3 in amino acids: CASSDPGQPNEKLFF. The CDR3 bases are TGTGCCAGCAGTGACCCCGGACAGCCTAATGAAAAACTGTTTTTT. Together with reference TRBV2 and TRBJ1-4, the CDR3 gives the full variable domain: EPEVTQTPSHQVTQMGQEVILRCVPISNHLYFYWYRQILGQKVEFLVSFYNNEISEKSEIFDDQFSVERPDGSNFTLKIRSTKLEDSAMYFCASSDPGQPNEKLFFGSGTQLSVL.

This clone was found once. The chain's CDR3 is CASSQDPLTENTGELFF. CDR3 nucleotide sequence: TGCGCCAGCAGCCAAGATCCCCTGACAGAGAACACCGGGGAGCTGTTTTTT. The chain has TRBV4-3 and TRBJ2-2, with D possibly being TRBD1 (5 bases). CDR1 and CDR2 from the germline V gene are LGHNA and YSLEER. This CDR3 comprises 17 residues. The V and J ends lost 0 bases and 1 base respectively, with 12 bases between them.

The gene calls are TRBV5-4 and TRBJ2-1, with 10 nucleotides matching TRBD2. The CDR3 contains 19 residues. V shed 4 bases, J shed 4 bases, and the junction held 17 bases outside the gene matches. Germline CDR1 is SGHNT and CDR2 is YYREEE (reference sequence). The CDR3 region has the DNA TGTGCCAGCAGCCCCTCCGGGACTAGCGCGCCGTTGGGGTACAATGAGCAGTTCTTC. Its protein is CASSPSGTSAPLGYNEQFF.

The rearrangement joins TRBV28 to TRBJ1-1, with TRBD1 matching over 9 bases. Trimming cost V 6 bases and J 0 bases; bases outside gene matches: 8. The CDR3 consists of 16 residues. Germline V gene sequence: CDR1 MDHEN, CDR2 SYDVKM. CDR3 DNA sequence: TGTGCCAGCAGCGATGGGACAGGGAATTTGAACACTGAAGCTTTCTTT. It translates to CASSDGTGNLNTEAFF.

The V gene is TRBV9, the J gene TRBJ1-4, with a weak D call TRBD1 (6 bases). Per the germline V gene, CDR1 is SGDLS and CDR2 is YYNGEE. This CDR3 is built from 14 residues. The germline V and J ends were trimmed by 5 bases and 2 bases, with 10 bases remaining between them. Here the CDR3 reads CASSQQGTNEKLFF. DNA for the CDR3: TGTGCCAGCAGTCAACAGGGCACTAATGAAAAACTGTTTTTT.

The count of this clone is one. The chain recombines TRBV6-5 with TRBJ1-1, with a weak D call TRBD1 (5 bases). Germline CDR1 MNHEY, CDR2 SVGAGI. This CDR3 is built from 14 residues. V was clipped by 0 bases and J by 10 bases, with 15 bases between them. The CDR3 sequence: CASSYSGGGVGAFF. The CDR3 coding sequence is TGTGCCAGCAGTTACTCCGGGGGAGGCGTGGGAGCTTTCTTT.

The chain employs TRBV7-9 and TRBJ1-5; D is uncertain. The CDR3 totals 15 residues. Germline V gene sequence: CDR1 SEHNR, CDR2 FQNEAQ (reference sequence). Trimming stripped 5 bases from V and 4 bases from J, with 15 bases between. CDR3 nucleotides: TGTGCCAGCAGCGTGCTGGGTGGAGGAAATCAGCCCCAGCATTTT. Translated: CASSVLGGGNQPQHF.

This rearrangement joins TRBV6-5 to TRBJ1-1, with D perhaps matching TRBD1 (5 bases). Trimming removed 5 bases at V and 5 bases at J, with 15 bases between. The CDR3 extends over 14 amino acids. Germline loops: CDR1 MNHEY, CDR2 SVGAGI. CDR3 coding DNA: TGTGCCAGCAGTAGCCCCGGGGGAGGGACTGAAGCTTTCTTT. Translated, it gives CASSSPGGGTEAFF.

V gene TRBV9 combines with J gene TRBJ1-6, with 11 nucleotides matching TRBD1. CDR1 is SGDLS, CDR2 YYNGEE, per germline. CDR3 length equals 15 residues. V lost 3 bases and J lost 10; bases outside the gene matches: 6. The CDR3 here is CASSGAGTGGSPLHF. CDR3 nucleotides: TGTGCCAGCAGCGGAGCCGGGACAGGGGGATCACCCCTCCACTTT.

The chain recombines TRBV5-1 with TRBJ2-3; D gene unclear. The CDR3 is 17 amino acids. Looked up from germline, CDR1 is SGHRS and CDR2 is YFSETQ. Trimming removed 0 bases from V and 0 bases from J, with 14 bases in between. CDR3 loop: CASSLEPGFTSTDTQYF. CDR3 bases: TGCGCCAGCAGCTTGGAACCAGGCTTCACTAGCACAGATACGCAGTATTTT. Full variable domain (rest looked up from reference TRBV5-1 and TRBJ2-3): KAGVTQTPRYLIKTRGQQVTLSCSPISGHRSVSWYQQTPGQGLQFLFEYFSETQRNKGNFPGRFSGRQFSNSRSEMNVSTLELGDSALYLCASSLEPGFTSTDTQYFGPGTRLTVL.

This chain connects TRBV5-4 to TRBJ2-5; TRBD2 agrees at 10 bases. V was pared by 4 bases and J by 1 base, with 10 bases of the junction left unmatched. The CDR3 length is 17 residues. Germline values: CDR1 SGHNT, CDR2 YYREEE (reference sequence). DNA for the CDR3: TGTGCCAGCAGCCCTTACGGACTAGCGGCCCGCCAAGAGACCCAGTACTTC. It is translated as CASSPYGLAARQETQYF.

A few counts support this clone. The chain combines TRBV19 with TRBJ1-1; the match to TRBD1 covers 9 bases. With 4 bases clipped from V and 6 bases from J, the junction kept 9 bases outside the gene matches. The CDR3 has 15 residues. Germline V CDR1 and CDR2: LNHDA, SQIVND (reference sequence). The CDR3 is CASSTLRDRAAEAFF. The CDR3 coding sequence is TGTGCCAGTAGTACCCTCCGGGACAGGGCAGCTGAAGCTTTCTTT.

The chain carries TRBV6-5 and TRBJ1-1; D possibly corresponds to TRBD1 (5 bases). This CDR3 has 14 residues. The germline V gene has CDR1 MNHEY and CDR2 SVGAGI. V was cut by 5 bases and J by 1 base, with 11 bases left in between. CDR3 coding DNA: TGTGCCAGCAGTCTCCTCAGGGCGAACACTGAAGCTTTCTTT. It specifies CASSLLRANTEAFF.

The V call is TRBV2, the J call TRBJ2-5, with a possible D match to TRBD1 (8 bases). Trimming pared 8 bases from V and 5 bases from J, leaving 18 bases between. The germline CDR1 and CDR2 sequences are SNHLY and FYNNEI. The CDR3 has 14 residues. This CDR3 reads CASLQGGAGETQYF. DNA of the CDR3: TGTGCCAGCCTACAGGGGGGGGCGGGGGAGACCCAGTACTTC.

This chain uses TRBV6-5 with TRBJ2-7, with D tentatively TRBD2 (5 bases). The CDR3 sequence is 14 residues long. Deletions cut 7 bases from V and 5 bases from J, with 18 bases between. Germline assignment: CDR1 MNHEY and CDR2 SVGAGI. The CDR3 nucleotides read TGTGCCAGCAAGATTCAGGCGGCTAGCCACGAGCAGTACTTC. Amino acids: CASKIQAASHEQYF.

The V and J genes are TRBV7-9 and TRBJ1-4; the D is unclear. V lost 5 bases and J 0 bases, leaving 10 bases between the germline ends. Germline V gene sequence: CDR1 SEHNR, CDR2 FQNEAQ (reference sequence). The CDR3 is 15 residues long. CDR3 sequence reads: CASSLESATNEKLFF. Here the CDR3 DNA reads TGTGCCAGCAGCCTTGAGAGTGCAACTAATGAAAAACTGTTTTTT.

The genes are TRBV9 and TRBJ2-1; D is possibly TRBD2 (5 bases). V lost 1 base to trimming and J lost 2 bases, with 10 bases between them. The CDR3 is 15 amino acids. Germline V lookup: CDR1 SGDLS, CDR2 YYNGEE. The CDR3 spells CASSVNSGTYNEQFF. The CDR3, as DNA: TGTGCCAGCAGCGTAAACAGCGGCACCTACAATGAGCAGTTCTTC.

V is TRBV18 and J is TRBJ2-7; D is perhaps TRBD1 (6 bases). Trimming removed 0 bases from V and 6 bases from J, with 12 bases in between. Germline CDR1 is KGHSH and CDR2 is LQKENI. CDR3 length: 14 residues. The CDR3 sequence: CASSPPSHRVEQYF. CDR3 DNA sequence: TGTGCCAGCTCACCACCGAGTCACAGGGTCGAGCAGTACTTC.

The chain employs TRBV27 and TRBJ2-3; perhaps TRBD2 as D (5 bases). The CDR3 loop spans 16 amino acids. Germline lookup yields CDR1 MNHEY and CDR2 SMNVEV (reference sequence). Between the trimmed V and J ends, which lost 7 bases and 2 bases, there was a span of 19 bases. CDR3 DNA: TGTGCCAGCACCTCTGCGAGGGAGACTATCACAGATACGCAGTATTTT. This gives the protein CASTSARETITDTQYF.

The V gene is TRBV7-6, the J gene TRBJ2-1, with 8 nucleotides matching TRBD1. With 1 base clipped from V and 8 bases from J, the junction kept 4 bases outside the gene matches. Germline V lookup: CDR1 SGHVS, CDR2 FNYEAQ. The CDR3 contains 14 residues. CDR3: CASSLGAGGDEQFF. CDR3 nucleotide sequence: TGTGCCAGCAGCTTAGGGGCAGGGGGCGATGAGCAGTTCTTC.

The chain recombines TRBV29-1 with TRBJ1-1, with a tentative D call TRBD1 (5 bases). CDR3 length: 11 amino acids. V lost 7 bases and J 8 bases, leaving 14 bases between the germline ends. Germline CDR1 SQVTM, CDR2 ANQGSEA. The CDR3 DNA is TGCAGCGCCGACTCAAAGGGGGAAGCTTTCTTT. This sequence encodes CSADSKGEAFF.

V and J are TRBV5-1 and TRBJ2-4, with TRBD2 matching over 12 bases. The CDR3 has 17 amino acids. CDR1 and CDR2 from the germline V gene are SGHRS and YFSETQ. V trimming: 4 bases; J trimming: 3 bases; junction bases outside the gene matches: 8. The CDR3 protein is CASSPPTSGGLKNIQYF. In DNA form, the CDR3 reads TGCGCCAGCAGCCCCCCGACTAGCGGGGGCCTCAAAAACATTCAGTACTTC.

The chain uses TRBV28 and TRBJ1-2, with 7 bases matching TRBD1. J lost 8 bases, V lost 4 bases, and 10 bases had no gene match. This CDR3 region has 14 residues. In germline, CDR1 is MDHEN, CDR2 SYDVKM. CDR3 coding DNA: TGTGCCAGCAGTTCCCCAGGCAGGGGGATAGGCTACACCTTC. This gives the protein CASSSPGRGIGYTF.

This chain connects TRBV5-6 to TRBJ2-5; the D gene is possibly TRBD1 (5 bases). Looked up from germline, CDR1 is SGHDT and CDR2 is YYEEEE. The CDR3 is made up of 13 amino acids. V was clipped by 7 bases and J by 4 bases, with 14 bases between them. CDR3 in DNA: TGTGCCAGCGGGGCAGGGCTTGGAGAGACCCAGTACTTC. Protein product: CASGAGLGETQYF. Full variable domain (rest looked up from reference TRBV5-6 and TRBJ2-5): DAGVTQSPTHLIKTRGQQVTLRCSPKSGHDTVSWYQQALGQGPQFIFQYYEEEERQRGNFPDRFSGHQFPNYSSELNVNALLLGDSALYLCASGAGLGETQYFGPGTRLLVL.

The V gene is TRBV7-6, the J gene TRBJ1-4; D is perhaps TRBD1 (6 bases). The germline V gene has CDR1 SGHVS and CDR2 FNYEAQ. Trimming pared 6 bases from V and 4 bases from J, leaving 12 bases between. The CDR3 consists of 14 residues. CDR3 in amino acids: CASRRTVINEKLFF. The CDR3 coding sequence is TGTGCCAGCAGACGGACAGTCATTAATGAAAAACTGTTTTTT.

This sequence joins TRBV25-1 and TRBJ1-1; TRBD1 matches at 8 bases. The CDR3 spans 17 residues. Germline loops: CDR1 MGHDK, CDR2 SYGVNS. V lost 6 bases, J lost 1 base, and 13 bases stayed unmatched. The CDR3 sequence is CASSLTGGATRNTEAFF. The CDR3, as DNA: TGTGCCAGCAGCTTAACAGGGGGAGCTACCCGGAACACTGAAGCTTTCTTT.

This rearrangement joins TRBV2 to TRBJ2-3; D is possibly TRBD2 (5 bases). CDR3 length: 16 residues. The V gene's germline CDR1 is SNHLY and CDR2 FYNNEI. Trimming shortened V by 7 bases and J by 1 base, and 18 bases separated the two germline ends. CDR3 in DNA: TGTGCCAGCACCAAAACTCGGGTGGAGGGCACAGATACGCAGTATTTT. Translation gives CASTKTRVEGTDTQYF.

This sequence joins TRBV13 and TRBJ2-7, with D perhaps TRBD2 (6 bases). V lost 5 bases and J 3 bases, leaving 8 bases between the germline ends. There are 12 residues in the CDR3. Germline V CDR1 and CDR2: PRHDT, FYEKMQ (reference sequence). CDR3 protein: CASSDGGYEQYF. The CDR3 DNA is TGTGCCAGCAGCGACGGGGGCTACGAGCAGTACTTC.

CDR3 DNA sequence: TGTGCCAGTAGTATAGATCCTACCTGGAGGAACACTGAAGCTTTCTTT. It specifies CASSIDPTWRNTEAFF. The chain carries TRBV19 and TRBJ1-1; no clear D. From germline, CDR1 is LNHDA and CDR2 SQIVND (reference sequence). The CDR3 sequence is 16 residues long. Trimming removed 0 bases at V and 1 base at J, with 12 bases between.

The CDR3 region has the DNA TGTGCCAGCAGTCTCCGGGACAGGGACGGCTACACCTTC. As protein: CASSLRDRDGYTF. The chain has TRBV6-1 and TRBJ1-2, with TRBD1 matching 9 bases. V trimming: 5 bases; J trimming: 8 bases; junction bases outside the gene matches: 6. This CDR3 has 13 residues. The germline V gene encodes CDR1 MNHNS and CDR2 SASEGT.